This entry describes one T cell receptor (beta chain). Its antigen is not known. The CDR3 sequence is 17 residues long. V was pared by 1 base and J by 1 base, with 8 bases of the junction left unmatched. Germline lookup yields CDR1 KGHSH and CDR2 LQKENI. This specimen belongs to a study of vaccination effects on CD4 cells after COVID-19. In the ViraFEST assay, antigen-specific CD4+ clonotypes were identified by expansion after peptide-pool stimulation. Culture proceeded for 10 days, and CD4+ T cells were then isolated. Two doses of BNT162b2 or mRNA-1273 vaccine were administered to participants. A density of roughly 2 million PBMC per well was used; these cells were cultured with 10 IU/ml IL-2 and about 10 ug/ml peptides. The data were produced by immunoSEQ multiplex PCR, yet TCRdb's version contains in-frame clones alone and is incomplete. This table has 84,000 or so clones, around 77% appearing once.

Study results and caveats: Small numbers of convalescent patients limited the study. It also lacked early post-infection timepoints.

This specimen was CD4+ T cells from PBMCs cultured with HCoV-OC43 spike peptides, taken after COVID-19 vaccination. The subset denotes: HCoV-OC43 spike overlapping peptide pool stimulation. The rearrangement uses TRBV18 and TRBJ1-2; 8 positions agree with TRBD1. The TCR comes from a human donor who received a COVID-19 vaccine. CDR3: CASSPLEQGGHNYGYTF. In DNA form, the CDR3 reads TGTGCCAGCTCACCACTGGAACAGGGGGGCCATAACTATGGCTACACCTTC.